This T cell receptor (beta chain) emerged from a study of blood T cell repertoires in COVID-19 (dated by TCRdb to the early 2020s). For the wider study: Samples from collaborators originated in the United States, Italy and Spain and spanned both the acute and convalescent phases of COVID-19. The prospective study material was composed of cDNA or gDNA derived from T cells, B-cell-depleted T cells, or PBMCs. Subjects who had been exposed to COVID-19, were actively infected with it, or had recovered from it provided the deeply sampled blood TCRbeta repertoires that made up the dataset. The repertoires were released in a freely available public database intended as a resource for research on the immune response to SARS-CoV-2. The samples were drawn from the first 160 participants of the ongoing ImmuneRACE study and from about 1,200 subjects provided by 6 global collaborators. Nearly every sample came with metadata listing a de-identified subject ID, COVID-19 status, age in years and sex. Where available, HLA class I and class II types were obtained from metadata supplied by the sample provider rather than from assay-based typing. The study at large found these results: The quantity of clinical and demographic metadata differed by source and by participant and was supplied without curation.

Reading the germline V gene gives CDR1 SGHRS and CDR2 YFSETQ. The CDR3 sequence holds 16 residues, the cysteine and phenylalanine included. The kept DNA is CDR3 alone, 48 bases in frame from the first base. Clipping removes 4 bases from V and 5 bases from J, with 10 as the unmatched junction base count. Collaborating institutions collected whole blood in K2EDTA tubes following their own protocols. For TCRbeta analysis, collaborator samples were shipped as frozen whole blood, as isolated PBMCs, or as DNA extracted from either sample type. Note on this clone: The target of this receptor is not known. No much larger clone exists at a distance of one base, and base qualities are not known.

TCRbeta CDR3 regions were amplified from genomic DNA using the immunoSEQ Assay, a bias-controlled multiplex PCR. In the paper's pipeline: The number of nucleated cells in each sample was estimated from the amplification of reference gene primers within the assay. To quantify the absolute abundance of each unique TCRbeta CDR3 rearrangement, sequence reads were collapsed and filtered. Productive Simpson clonality was computed per sample as the square root of Simpson's diversity index over productive rearrangements. Held by TCRdb, this immuneACCESS table contains in-frame sequences only and omits some clones. Under half of the omission traces to an unresolved V gene where checked; the cause of the rest is unknown. V, J and clone size are those of that table, while D and trimming were read from the DNA. This sample gives 300,000 to 350,000 clones in total; around 83% of them show up just once. Of the sample, around 3% is held by the ten largest clones.

Sample: peripheral blood. The sequence derives from a man under 40 with active or convalescent COVID-19. The rearrangement joined TRBV5-1 to TRBJ2-2; TRBD2 matches 8 bases in the middle. The CDR3 is CASSHKGAGVTGELFF. The sequenced DNA: TGCGCCAGCAGCCACAAGGGAGCGGGAGTTACCGGGGAGCTGTTTTTT.